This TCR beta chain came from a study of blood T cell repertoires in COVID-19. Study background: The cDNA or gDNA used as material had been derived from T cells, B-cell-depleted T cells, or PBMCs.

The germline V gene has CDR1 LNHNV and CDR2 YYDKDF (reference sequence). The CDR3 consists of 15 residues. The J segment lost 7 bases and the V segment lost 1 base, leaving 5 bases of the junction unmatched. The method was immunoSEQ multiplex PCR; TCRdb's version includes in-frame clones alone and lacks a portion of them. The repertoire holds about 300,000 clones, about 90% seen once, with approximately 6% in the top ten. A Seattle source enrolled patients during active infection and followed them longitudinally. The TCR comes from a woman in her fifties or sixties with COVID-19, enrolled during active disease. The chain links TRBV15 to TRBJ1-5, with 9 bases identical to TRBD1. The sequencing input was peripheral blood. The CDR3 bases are TGTGCCACCAGCAGAGCTACAGGGGGCCAACAGCCCCAGCATTTT. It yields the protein CATSRATGGQQPQHF.